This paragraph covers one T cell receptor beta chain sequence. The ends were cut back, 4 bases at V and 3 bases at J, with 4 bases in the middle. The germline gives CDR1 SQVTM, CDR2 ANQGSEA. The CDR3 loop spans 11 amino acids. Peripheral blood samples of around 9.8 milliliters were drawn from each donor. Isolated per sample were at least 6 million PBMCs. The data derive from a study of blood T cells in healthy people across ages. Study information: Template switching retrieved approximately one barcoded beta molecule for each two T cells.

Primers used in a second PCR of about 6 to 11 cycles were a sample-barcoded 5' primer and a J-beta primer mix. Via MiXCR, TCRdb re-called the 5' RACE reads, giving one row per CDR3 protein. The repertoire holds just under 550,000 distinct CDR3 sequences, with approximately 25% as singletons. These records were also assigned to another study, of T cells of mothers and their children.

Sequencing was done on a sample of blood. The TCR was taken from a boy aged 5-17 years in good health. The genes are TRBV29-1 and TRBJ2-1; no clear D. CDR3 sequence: CSVAGYNEQFF. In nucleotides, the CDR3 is TGCAGCGTTGCCGGCTACAATGAGCAGTTCTTC.